Shown below are 14 T cell receptor beta chains from a single sample sequenced in a study of T cell responses to AZD1222 COVID-19 vaccine. TCRdb's table, derived via immunoSEQ multiplex PCR, lists solely in-frame clones and lacks some. The sample shows 17,000 or so clones, nearly 90% of them seen only once. Sample: peripheral blood, taken 28 days after the second AZD1222 dose. The receptor source for this set is an adult who received the AZD1222 COVID-19 vaccine.

The chain combines TRBV29-1 with TRBJ2-5; D remains unclear. The CDR3 has 13 residues. V was clipped by 8 bases and J by 0 bases, with 13 bases between them. CDR1 SQVTM and CDR2 ANQGSEA come from the germline V gene. CDR3 in DNA: TGCAGCCAACGCGGCGCGGACCAAGAGACCCAGTACTTC. Its translation: CSQRGADQETQYF.

This sequence joins TRBV6-5 and TRBJ1-2; 7 bases map to TRBD1. The length of the CDR3 is 13 residues. V was clipped by 6 bases and J by 2 bases; unmatched bases: 3. CDR1 is MNHEY, CDR2 SVGAGI, per germline. In DNA form, the CDR3 reads TGTGCCAGCAGGTCGACAGGGAACTATGGCTACACCTTC. The encoded protein is CASRSTGNYGYTF.

The chain is built from TRBV7-6 and TRBJ2-7; no clear D. Germline values: CDR1 SGHVS, CDR2 FNYEAQ. V lost 5 bases to trimming and J lost 1 base, with 9 bases between them. The CDR3 totals 13 residues. The CDR3 nucleotides are TGTGCCAGCAGCGCTAGTGAGTCCTACGAGCAGTACTTC. Translation gives CASSASESYEQYF.

The chain recombines TRBV28 with TRBJ1-1, with D perhaps TRBD1 (6 bases). Trimming took off 7 bases at V and 3 bases at J, with 15 bases between the two ends. The CDR3 is made up of 14 amino acids. Germline values: CDR1 MDHEN, CDR2 SYDVKM. This CDR3 reads CASNPTGGYTEAFF. The CDR3 nucleotides are TGTGCCAGCAATCCTACGGGGGGCTACACTGAAGCTTTCTTT.

The genes are TRBV18 and TRBJ2-5; no definite D call. Trimming cost V 5 bases and J 4 bases, with 8 bases left between them. CDR1 is KGHSH and CDR2 is LQKENI in the germline V gene. The CDR3 runs to 12 residues. The CDR3 sequence is CASSEARETQYF. The DNA for the CDR3 is TGTGCCAGCTCAGAAGCCCGAGAGACCCAGTACTTC.

This clone was seen just once. This chain links TRBV24-1 with TRBJ2-3; 8 bases agree with TRBD2. Germline values: CDR1 KGHDR, CDR2 SFDVKD. This CDR3 is built from 15 residues. V was pared by 3 bases and J by 0 bases, with 1 base of the junction left unmatched. CDR3 sequence reads: CATSDPSGSTDTQYF. As DNA, the CDR3 is TGTGCCACCAGTGATCCTAGCGGGAGCACAGATACGCAGTATTTT.

This chain uses TRBV5-4 with TRBJ1-1; tentatively, D is TRBD1 (5 bases). CDR1 and CDR2 from the germline V gene are SGHNT and YYREEE (reference sequence). This CDR3 is built from 15 residues. The V end lost 3 bases, the J end lost 2 bases, and 14 bases lay between the germline ends. In DNA, the CDR3 is TGTGCCAGCAGCTGGGGGGTCGGTGAAAACACTGAAGCTTTCTTT. Its protein product is CASSWGVGENTEAFF.

J is TRBJ2-2 and V is TRBV5-8; the D gene is possibly TRBD1 (5 bases). Trimming left V 1 base short and J 0 bases short, with 13 bases between. The CDR3 loop spans 17 amino acids. Germline loops: CDR1 SGHTS, CDR2 YDEGEE. The DNA for the CDR3 is TGTGCCAGCAGCTTGCCCCGACAGCACTCGAACACCGGGGAGCTGTTTTTT. Its protein is CASSLPRQHSNTGELFF.

This clone was recorded only once. J is TRBJ2-5 and V is TRBV27; D unclear. The CDR3 runs to 17 residues. Germline CDR1 is MNHEY and CDR2 is SMNVEV (reference sequence). Trimming cost V 9 bases and J 5 bases, with 28 bases left between them. CDR3 nucleotide sequence: TGTGCCAGACTCCGGGCCCTAGGTCCCCGCCAACCGGAGACCCAGTACTTC. Amino acid sequence: CARLRALGPRQPETQYF.

The chain couples TRBV30 to TRBJ1-6; possible D gene TRBD1, 5 bases. Between the trimmed V and J ends, which lost 2 bases and 7 bases, there was a span of 18 bases. CDR3 length: 16 residues. From germline, CDR1 is GTSNPN and CDR2 SVGIG (reference sequence). The chain's CDR3 is CAWSTRDSYGNSPLHF. In DNA form, the CDR3 reads TGTGCCTGGAGTACCCGGGACTCCTATGGAAATTCACCCCTCCACTTT.

V is TRBV5-1 and J is TRBJ2-7; D remains unclear. The V gene's germline CDR1 is SGHRS and CDR2 YFSETQ. The CDR3 has 14 amino acids. The V end was cut by 2 bases, the J end by 7 bases, with 16 bases between. The CDR3, as DNA: TGCGCCAGCAGCTTAGGAACTACCTTTGGGGAGCAGTACTTC. Amino acids: CASSLGTTFGEQYF.

The CDR3 here is CASSHSQSGAVVDQPQHF. DNA for the CDR3: TGTGCCAGCAGCCATTCTCAATCCGGGGCTGTGGTCGATCAGCCCCAGCATTTT. J is TRBJ1-5 and V is TRBV5-5, with D maybe TRBD1 (5 bases). Trimming took 4 bases from V and 5 from J, leaving 25 bases between them. Looked up from germline, CDR1 is SGHKS and CDR2 is YYEKEE (reference sequence). This CDR3 has 18 amino acids.

The chain carries TRBV10-3 and TRBJ2-3, with a possible D match to TRBD2 (5 bases). From germline, CDR1 is ENHRY and CDR2 SYGVKD. The CDR3 extends over 16 amino acids. V dropped 10 bases and J dropped 0 bases, with 20 bases sitting between them. The CDR3 DNA follows: TGTGCCACCCTACTAGACCTGTCTACTAGCACAGATACGCAGTATTTT. It translates to CATLLDLSTSTDTQYF.

V is TRBV5-1 and J is TRBJ2-5; TRBD2 agrees at 11 bases. The CDR3 runs 15 residues. CDR1 is SGHRS and CDR2 is YFSETQ in the germline V gene. V shed 6 bases, J shed 5 bases, and the junction held 9 bases outside the gene matches. The CDR3 sequence is CASTSTSGGRETQYF. Written as DNA, the CDR3 is TGCGCCAGCACCTCCACTAGCGGGGGCAGGGAGACCCAGTACTTC.